These T cell receptor beta chains were read from a single sample in a study of cytomegalovirus exposure and HLA in healthy donors. Sequencing used immunoSEQ multiplex PCR; TCRdb keeps in-frame clones, though not all of them. Of roughly 100,000 clones detected, 55% to 80% appear once; the ten largest clones hold about 4.3%. The sequenced sample consisted of PBMCs. The receptors were sampled from a human donor in good health. Both conserved end residues are trimmed from each CDR3.

v_gene	j_gene	len	CDR3aa
TRBV6-6	TRBJ1-1	12	ASSRQGGNTEAF
TRBV7-9	TRBJ1-3	11	ASSQNSGNTIY
TRBV19	TRBJ1-5	12	ASRLGHLNQPQH
TRBV7-9	TRBJ2-1	16	ASSFRTSGRTMENEQF
TRBV18	TRBJ1-1	12	ASSPPISGAEAF
TRBV12-5	TRBJ2-2	12	ASALNGGTGELF
TRBV28	TRBJ1-1	10	ASSLIQGRAF
TRBV5-6	TRBJ1-3	14	ASSQTVTGTGNTIY
TRBV5-1	TRBJ2-5	11	ASSLEGQETQY
TRBV7-9	TRBJ2-1	14	ASSSLTGGSYNEQF
TRBV30	TRBJ1-3	13	AWRPDIPSGNTIY
TRBV29-1	TRBJ2-1	13	SVEDRGYDYNEQF
TRBV10-2	TRBJ2-7	12	ASSVKRGTYEQY
TRBV7-2	TRBJ2-2	13	ASEKGGRGHGELF
TRBV6-5	TRBJ1-2	10	ASSTGGYGYT
TRBV11-1	TRBJ2-1	11	ASSFETTYEQF
TRBV6-1	TRBJ2-7	16	ASSDRLAGVGRPYEQY
TRBV2	TRBJ2-3	11	ARGQASTDTQY
TRBV5-1	TRBJ2-5	13	ASSLTPGQKETQY
TRBV29-1	TRBJ2-1	14	SVADRGQGAANEQF
TRBV5-1	TRBJ2-2	15	ASSFLGTSLNTGELF
TRBV7-8	TRBJ2-7	13	ASSSRTSGSYEQY
TRBV28	TRBJ1-1	9	ASSAQGEAF
TRBV2	TRBJ2-1	11	ASTLAGVNEQF
TRBV7-9	TRBJ2-7	15	ASSLRGGTSSSYEQY
TRBV30	TRBJ1-1	10	AWGTARGEAF
TRBV7-4	TRBJ2-7	17	ASSSPGLAGGPLSYEQY
TRBV30	TRBJ2-3	13	AWTPDRGELDTQY
TRBV29-1	TRBJ2-7	12	SAKLSGISYEQY
TRBV28	TRBJ2-7	10	ASSSTGDEQY
TRBV9	TRBJ1-1	11	ASSPWGGTEAF
TRBV2	TRBJ1-4	12	ASTGGQLNEKLF
TRBV6-1	TRBJ1-2	13	ASSGTGGWQYGYT
TRBV7-9	TRBJ1-1	10	SSSTPGAEAF
TRBV10-3	TRBJ2-6	15	AISGQGTDSGANVLT
TRBV5-1	TRBJ2-3	14	ASSPSDRVPGNTQY
TRBV29-1	TRBJ2-7	11	SVEDRASYEQY
TRBV27	TRBJ2-7	12	ASSFAGQTYEQY
TRBV27	TRBJ2-5	13	ASSFLAGTQETQY
TRBV28	TRBJ1-2	12	ASSIRGLLDGYT
TRBV7-2	TRBJ1-2	14	ASSATPGQGAGGYT
TRBV5-6	TRBJ1-2	13	ASSFGDRLNYGYT
TRBV7-2	TRBJ2-3	13	ASSSDRVGTDTQY
TRBV7-2	TRBJ2-7	12	ASSLGPGLYEQY
TRBV20-1	TRBJ2-7	9	SARFYGEQY
TRBV6-6	TRBJ2-7	12	ASSGTRGVYEQY
TRBV6-6	TRBJ1-1	12	ASSQEGGVTEAF
TRBV19	TRBJ2-3	15	ASSIDQTGLSTDTQY
TRBV13	TRBJ1-2	10	ASSSDSYGYT
TRBV28	TRBJ2-6	15	ASSFRGGDSGANVLT
TRBV5-4	TRBJ1-6	14	ASSQGQQTYNSPLH
TRBV30	TRBJ2-7	11	AWSSPESYEQY
TRBV14	TRBJ1-1	12	ASSPLQVNTEAF
TRBV19	TRBJ2-2	11	ASSLLNTGELF
TRBV19	TRBJ1-2	13	ASCLSGTGGSGYT
TRBV5-1	TRBJ2-3	14	ASRPGQPISTDTQY
TRBV7-8	TRBJ1-4	13	ASSIRRVQNEKLF
TRBV7-9	TRBJ2-2	13	ASTIGPSVTGELF
TRBV30	TRBJ2-7	11	AWSQGVSHEQY
TRBV30	TRBJ1-6	12	AWTQGAYNSPLH